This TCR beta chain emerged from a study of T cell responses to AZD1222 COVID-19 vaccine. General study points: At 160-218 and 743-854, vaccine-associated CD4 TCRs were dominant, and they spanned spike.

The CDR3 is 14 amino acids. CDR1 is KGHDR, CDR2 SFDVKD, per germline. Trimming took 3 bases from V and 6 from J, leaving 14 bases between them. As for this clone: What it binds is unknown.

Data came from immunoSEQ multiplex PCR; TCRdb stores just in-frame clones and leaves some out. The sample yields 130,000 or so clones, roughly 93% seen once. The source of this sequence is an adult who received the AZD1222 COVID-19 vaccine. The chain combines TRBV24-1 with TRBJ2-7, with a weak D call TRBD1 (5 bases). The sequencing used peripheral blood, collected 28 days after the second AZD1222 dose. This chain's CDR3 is CATSDPLRAREQYF. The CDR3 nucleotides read TGTGCCACCAGTGATCCACTCAGGGCACGCGAGCAGTACTTC.